The clone carrying this T cell receptor (beta chain) was seen many times. The antigen is undetermined. This entry comes from a study of early T cells in non-severe SARS-CoV-2 infection. Background on the study: Unpaired chains resulted from sequencing bulk RNA of unsorted whole blood.

The TCR library protocol attached unique molecular identifiers to the individual cDNA molecules. TCRdb independently ran MiXCR on the 5' RACE reads; one entry per CDR3 protein. The repertoire holds tens of thousands of distinct CDR3 sequences, with 12% as singletons. Broader study findings: Private and CD4 specificities were missed by VDJdb matching, skewed to anti-spike CD8.

The CDR3 consists of 16 residues. Germline V lookup: CDR1 SGHRS, CDR2 YFSETQ. With V trimmed by 5 bases and J by 4 bases, 13 bases remained unmatched. The rearrangement links TRBV5-1 to TRBJ1-1; TRBD1 agrees at 8 bases. The TCR comes from an adult who was a healthcare worker with PCR-confirmed SARS-CoV-2 infection or an uninfected control (not recorded which). Sequencing was carried out using whole blood. The DNA of the CDR3 is TGCGCCAGCAGTTTGCTGACAGGGGCTGAGGGCACTGAAGCTTTCTTT. Protein sequence: CASSLLTGAEGTEAFF.